This is a list of T cell receptor beta chains from one sample in a study of circulating tumor DNA in untreated peripheral T-cell lymphoma. Clones were sequenced by immunoSEQ multiplex PCR, and TCRdb holds only the in-frame ones, with some missing. The data contain about 6,600 clones, approximately 75% of them singletons. Sequencing used tumor tissue. The receptor set was obtained from a human donor with peripheral T-cell lymphoma. Both conserved end residues are part of each CDR3. The D gene is left open where the match is weak. Clone size appears in some rows only: once, few, many, or a class for an expanded clone.

j_gene: TRBJ1-1
d_gene: .
v_gene: TRBV6-8
abundance: .
CDR3aa: CASSLILNTEAFF
CDR3nt: TGTGCCAGCAGTCTAATCTTGAACACTGAAGCTTTCTTT

j_gene: TRBJ2-7
d_gene: .
v_gene: TRBV18
abundance: .
CDR3aa: CASSPPWDQYEQYF
CDR3nt: TGTGCCAGCTCACCACCGTGGGACCAATACGAGCAGTACTTC

j_gene: TRBJ2-5
d_gene: .
v_gene: TRBV9
abundance: once
CDR3aa: CASSARTRETQYF
CDR3nt: TGTGCCAGCAGCGCCAGGACAAGAGAGACCCAGTACTTC

j_gene: TRBJ1-2
d_gene: .
v_gene: TRBV15
abundance: medium-sized
CDR3aa: CATSRDQGNYGYTF
CDR3nt: TGTGCCACCAGCAGAGATCAGGGTAACTATGGCTACACCTTC

j_gene: TRBJ2-2
d_gene: TRBD1
v_gene: TRBV28
abundance: .
CDR3aa: CASGQGNTGELFF
CDR3nt: TGTGCCAGCGGACAGGGGAACACCGGGGAGCTGTTTTTT

j_gene: TRBJ2-3
d_gene: TRBD1
v_gene: TRBV14
abundance: .
CDR3aa: CASSPDRGMTNTQYF
CDR3nt: TGTGCCAGCAGCCCAGACAGGGGTATGACGAATACGCAGTATTTT

j_gene: TRBJ1-1
d_gene: .
v_gene: TRBV11-3
abundance: .
CDR3aa: CASSLDLAMNTEAFF
CDR3nt: TGTGCCAGCAGCTTAGATTTAGCCATGAACACTGAAGCTTTCTTT

j_gene: TRBJ2-7
d_gene: TRBD1
v_gene: TRBV19
abundance: few
CDR3aa: CASSIGQGWYEQYF
CDR3nt: TGTGCCAGTAGTATAGGACAGGGCTGGTACGAGCAGTACTTC

j_gene: TRBJ2-7
d_gene: .
v_gene: TRBV14
abundance: .
CDR3aa: CASGGWYYEQYF
CDR3nt: TGTGCGTCGGGCGGCTGGTACTACGAGCAGTACTTC

j_gene: TRBJ2-7
d_gene: TRBD2
v_gene: TRBV6-8
abundance: .
CDR3aa: CASSSRSTAGGSYEQYF
CDR3nt: TGTGCCAGCAGTTCTAGATCGACAGCGGGGGGGTCCTACGAGCAGTACTTC

j_gene: TRBJ1-1
d_gene: .
v_gene: TRBV21-1
abundance: .
CDR3aa: CASSPGTYTEAFF
CDR3nt: TGTGCCAGCAGCCCGGGAACGTACACTGAAGCTTTCTTT

j_gene: TRBJ2-1
d_gene: TRBD1
v_gene: TRBV11-3
abundance: .
CDR3aa: CASSGLRDRAYNEQFF
CDR3nt: TGTGCCAGCAGCGGACTGCGGGACAGGGCCTACAATGAGCAGTTCTTC

j_gene: TRBJ1-1
d_gene: TRBD1
v_gene: TRBV19
abundance: .
CDR3aa: CASTGQGKTEAFF
CDR3nt: TGTGCCAGTACCGGACAGGGGAAAACTGAAGCTTTCTTT

j_gene: TRBJ1-1
d_gene: .
v_gene: TRBV28
abundance: medium-sized
CDR3aa: CASSGDTSLVAFF
CDR3nt: TGTGCCAGCAGTGGGGACACCTCACTCGTAGCTTTCTTT

j_gene: TRBJ1-5
d_gene: .
v_gene: TRBV7-4
abundance: once
CDR3aa: CASSASTVHISNQPQHF
CDR3nt: TGTGCCAGCAGCGCTTCCACGGTTCACATAAGCAATCAGCCCCAGCATTTT

j_gene: TRBJ2-5
d_gene: TRBD2
v_gene: TRBV6-8
abundance: .
CDR3aa: CASSRPGGRARETQYF
CDR3nt: TGTGCCAGCAGTCGACCGGGTGGGAGGGCGCGGGAGACCCAGTACTTC

j_gene: TRBJ1-2
d_gene: .
v_gene: TRBV6-8
abundance: .
CDR3aa: CASSSDPAIGYTF
CDR3nt: TGTGCCAGCAGTTCAGACCCTGCGATTGGCTACACCTTC

j_gene: TRBJ1-3
d_gene: .
v_gene: TRBV18
abundance: .
CDR3aa: CASSPFRGSAGNTIYF
CDR3nt: TGTGCCAGCTCACCATTTAGGGGCTCGGCAGGAAACACCATATATTTT

j_gene: TRBJ1-1
d_gene: .
v_gene: TRBV12-5
abundance: .
CDR3aa: CASGLDTFGEAFF
CDR3nt: TGTGCTAGTGGTTTGGACACGTTCGGTGAAGCTTTCTTT

j_gene: TRBJ2-7
d_gene: .
v_gene: TRBV2
abundance: .
CDR3aa: CASSPDSLSTYEQYF
CDR3nt: TGTGCCAGCAGTCCCGACAGCCTATCGACGTACGAGCAGTACTTC

j_gene: TRBJ1-1
d_gene: .
v_gene: TRBV19
abundance: .
CDR3aa: CASSIQGNTEAFF
CDR3nt: TGTGCCAGTAGTATCCAGGGGAACACTGAAGCTTTCTTT

j_gene: TRBJ2-5
d_gene: .
v_gene: TRBV11-3
abundance: .
CDR3aa: CASSPDPGIETQYF
CDR3nt: TGTGCCAGCAGCCCCGACCCAGGCATTGAGACCCAGTACTTC

j_gene: TRBJ1-2
d_gene: .
v_gene: TRBV4-1
abundance: .
CDR3aa: CASRSRLSPGYTF
CDR3nt: TGCGCCAGCCGGTCGCGGCTTTCCCCTGGCTACACCTTC

j_gene: TRBJ2-2
d_gene: TRBD2
v_gene: TRBV18
abundance: large
CDR3aa: CASSLIGLAGNTGELFF
CDR3nt: TGTGCCAGCTCACTGATTGGACTAGCGGGGAACACCGGGGAGCTGTTTTTT

j_gene: TRBJ1-2
d_gene: TRBD1
v_gene: TRBV18
abundance: .
CDR3aa: CASSLQDRDGYTF
CDR3nt: TGTGCCAGCTCACTTCAGGACAGGGATGGCTACACCTTC

j_gene: TRBJ1-3
d_gene: TRBD1
v_gene: TRBV19
abundance: few
CDR3aa: CASSKRDSRSGNTIYF
CDR3nt: TGTGCCAGTAGTAAAAGGGACAGCCGTTCTGGAAACACCATATATTTT

j_gene: TRBJ1-5
d_gene: .
v_gene: TRBV6-8
abundance: .
CDR3aa: CASSRTATNQPQHF
CDR3nt: TGTGCCAGCAGCCGGACAGCTACTAATCAGCCCCAGCATTTT

j_gene: TRBJ1-1
d_gene: TRBD1
v_gene: TRBV11-3
abundance: once
CDR3aa: CASSLKGQVMGTEAFF
CDR3nt: TGTGCCAGCAGCTTGAAGGGACAGGTGATGGGCACTGAAGCTTTCTTT

j_gene: TRBJ1-1
d_gene: TRBD1
v_gene: TRBV6-8
abundance: .
CDR3aa: CASSYSGTGGWGTEAFF
CDR3nt: TGTGCCAGTAGTTACTCGGGGACAGGGGGCTGGGGCACTGAAGCTTTCTTT

j_gene: TRBJ1-5
d_gene: .
v_gene: TRBV6-8
abundance: few
CDR3aa: CASSSDRDQPQHF
CDR3nt: TGTGCCAGCAGTTCGGACAGAGATCAGCCCCAGCATTTT

j_gene: TRBJ1-6
d_gene: .
v_gene: TRBV28
abundance: .
CDR3aa: CASTKAKSPLHF
CDR3nt: TGTGCCAGCACCAAAGCCAAGTCACCCCTCCACTTT

j_gene: TRBJ1-1
d_gene: .
v_gene: TRBV6-8
abundance: .
CDR3aa: CASRDMRGRAFF
CDR3nt: TGTGCCAGCAGAGACATGAGGGGTCGCGCTTTCTTT

j_gene: TRBJ1-1
d_gene: .
v_gene: TRBV12-5
abundance: once
CDR3aa: CASIRREQTEAFF
CDR3nt: TGTGCCAGCATCCGACGGGAACAGACTGAAGCTTTCTTT

j_gene: TRBJ1-1
d_gene: .
v_gene: TRBV18
abundance: .
CDR3aa: CASSPGVNTEAFF
CDR3nt: TGTGCCAGCTCACCTGGGGTGAACACTGAAGCTTTCTTT

j_gene: TRBJ2-2
d_gene: .
v_gene: TRBV6-8
abundance: few
CDR3aa: CAISPSWGAGDTGELFF
CDR3nt: TGTGCCATCAGTCCCTCGTGGGGGGCAGGAGATACCGGGGAGCTGTTTTTT

j_gene: TRBJ2-2
d_gene: .
v_gene: TRBV29-1
abundance: .
CDR3aa: CSVLWSTGELFF
CDR3nt: TGCAGCGTTCTATGGAGCACCGGGGAGCTGTTTTTT

j_gene: TRBJ1-2
d_gene: .
v_gene: TRBV1
abundance: .
CDR3aa: CASSHLRDRQNYGYTF
CDR3nt: TGCGCCAGCAGCCACCTCCGGGACAGGCAAAACTATGGCTACACCTTC

j_gene: TRBJ1-5
d_gene: .
v_gene: TRBV6-8
abundance: .
CDR3aa: CASTRGLGLNQPQHF
CDR3nt: TGTGCCAGCACAAGGGGATTGGGCCTCAATCAGCCCCAGCATTTT

j_gene: TRBJ1-2
d_gene: .
v_gene: TRBV6-1
abundance: .
CDR3aa: CASSEAGPDYGYTF
CDR3nt: TGTGCCAGCAGTGAAGCAGGGCCTGACTATGGCTACACCTTC

j_gene: TRBJ1-5
d_gene: .
v_gene: TRBV6-8
abundance: .
CDR3aa: CASSDSFNQPQHF
CDR3nt: TGTGCCAGTTCGGACAGCTTCAATCAGCCCCAGCATTTT

j_gene: TRBJ2-7
d_gene: TRBD1
v_gene: TRBV5-1
abundance: .
CDR3aa: CASSFLDRGINEQYF
CDR3nt: TGCGCCAGCAGCTTCTTGGACAGGGGTATCAACGAGCAGTACTTC

j_gene: TRBJ2-4
d_gene: TRBD1
v_gene: TRBV28
abundance: .
CDR3aa: CASSLGRGRENIQYF
CDR3nt: TGTGCCAGCAGTTTAGGCAGGGGGCGGGAAAACATTCAGTACTTC

j_gene: TRBJ2-1
d_gene: TRBD1
v_gene: TRBV11-3
abundance: .
CDR3aa: CASSKDRGQYNEQFF
CDR3nt: TGTGCCAGCAGCAAAGACAGGGGCCAGTACAATGAGCAGTTCTTC

j_gene: TRBJ1-5
d_gene: TRBD1
v_gene: TRBV11-3
abundance: medium-sized
CDR3aa: CASSLVRQGDQPQHF
CDR3nt: TGTGCCAGCAGCTTAGTACGACAGGGTGATCAGCCCCAGCATTTT

j_gene: TRBJ2-2
d_gene: TRBD1
v_gene: TRBV11-3
abundance: .
CDR3aa: CASSLRQGKAGELFF
CDR3nt: TGTGCCAGCAGCTTACGACAGGGGAAGGCCGGGGAGCTGTTTTTT

j_gene: TRBJ1-6
d_gene: TRBD1
v_gene: TRBV14
abundance: few
CDR3aa: CASSQLPIIQGMVYGSPLHF
CDR3nt: TGTGCCAGCAGCCAACTCCCCATTATACAGGGGATGGTTTATGGTTCACCCCTCCACTTT

j_gene: TRBJ1-2
d_gene: .
v_gene: TRBV28
abundance: .
CDR3aa: CASTAMGDGYTF
CDR3nt: TGTGCCAGCACCGCAATGGGGGATGGCTACACCTTC

j_gene: TRBJ1-5
d_gene: .
v_gene: TRBV18
abundance: .
CDR3aa: CASSISPGTKIGAQHF
CDR3nt: TGTGCCAGCTCAATATCTCCGGGGACAAAGATCGGGGCCCAGCATTTT

j_gene: TRBJ2-7
d_gene: TRBD1
v_gene: TRBV6-8
abundance: .
CDR3aa: CASSDWTGHDEQYF
CDR3nt: TGTGCCAGCAGTGATTGGACAGGGCATGACGAGCAGTACTTC

j_gene: TRBJ2-2
d_gene: .
v_gene: TRBV28
abundance: .
CDR3aa: CASSRGVGELFF
CDR3nt: TGTGCCAGCAGTCGAGGGGTCGGGGAGCTGTTTTTT

j_gene: TRBJ2-2
d_gene: .
v_gene: TRBV10-3
abundance: .
CDR3aa: CAISGRAGVSQTPANTGELFF
CDR3nt: TGTGCCATCAGTGGTAGAGCAGGGGTGTCCCAGACGCCCGCGAACACCGGGGAGCTGTTTTTT

j_gene: TRBJ1-1
d_gene: TRBD1
v_gene: TRBV7-6
abundance: .
CDR3aa: CASSLWDRVYTEAFF
CDR3nt: TGTGCCAGCAGCTTGTGGGACAGGGTTTATACTGAAGCTTTCTTT

j_gene: TRBJ2-7
d_gene: TRBD2
v_gene: TRBV6-8
abundance: .
CDR3aa: CASSGSSGTDSFYEQYF
CDR3nt: TGTGCCAGCAGTGGATCGAGCGGGACGGATTCCTTCTACGAGCAGTACTTC

j_gene: TRBJ2-7
d_gene: .
v_gene: TRBV29-1
abundance: .
CDR3aa: CSARGESGEQYF
CDR3nt: TGCAGCGCTCGCGGGGAATCAGGCGAGCAGTACTTC